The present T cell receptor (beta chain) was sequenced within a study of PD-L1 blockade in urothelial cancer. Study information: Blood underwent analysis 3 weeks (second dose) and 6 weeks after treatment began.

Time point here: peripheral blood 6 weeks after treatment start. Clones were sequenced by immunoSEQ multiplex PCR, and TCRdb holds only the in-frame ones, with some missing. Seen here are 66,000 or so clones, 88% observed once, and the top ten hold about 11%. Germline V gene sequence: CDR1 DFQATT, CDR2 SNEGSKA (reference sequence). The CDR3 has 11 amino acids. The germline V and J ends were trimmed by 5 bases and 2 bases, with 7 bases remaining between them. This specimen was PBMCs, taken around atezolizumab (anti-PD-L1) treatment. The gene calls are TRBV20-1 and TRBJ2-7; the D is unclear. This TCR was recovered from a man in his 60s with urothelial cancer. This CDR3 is CSASPAYEQYF. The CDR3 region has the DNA TGCAGTGCTTCCCCTGCCTACGAGCAGTACTTC.